This record covers a single T cell receptor (beta chain). Its antigen is undetermined. The sample is drawn from a study of CD8 T cell repertoires and HIV-1 epitope variants. On the study more broadly: Controls were a CMV, EBV and flu peptide pool, Ebola AY9 negative control, and no-peptide well. Tested: three Gag epitope families, Nef HW9 and YT9. T cells were cultured for nine to ten days with cytokines added on days 3 and 7. 1M T cells were kept uncultured as a baseline.

Assay: immunoSEQ multiplex PCR; the TCRdb copy retains only in-frame clones and omits some. The sample holds roughly 5,700 clones, about three fifths seen once. Sequences were obtained from cultured CD8+ T cells derived from PBMCs. This clonotype originated in a male donor with HIV.

The chain's CDR3 is CSVPKQETQYF. CDR3 sequence (DNA): TGCAGCGTTCCAAAACAAGAGACCCAGTACTTC. This chain links TRBV29-1 with TRBJ2-5; D gene unclear. The germline CDR1 and CDR2 sequences are SQVTM and ANQGSEA. The CDR3 consists of 11 residues. V lost 5 bases to trimming and J lost 2 bases, with 6 bases between them. Looking up the rest from reference TRBV29-1 and TRBJ2-5 gives the full variable domain: SAVISQKPSRDICQRGTSLTIQCQVDSQVTMMFWYRQQPGQSLTLIATANQGSEATYESGFVIDKFPISRPNLTFSTLTVSNMSPEDSSIYLCSVPKQETQYFGPGTRLLVL.